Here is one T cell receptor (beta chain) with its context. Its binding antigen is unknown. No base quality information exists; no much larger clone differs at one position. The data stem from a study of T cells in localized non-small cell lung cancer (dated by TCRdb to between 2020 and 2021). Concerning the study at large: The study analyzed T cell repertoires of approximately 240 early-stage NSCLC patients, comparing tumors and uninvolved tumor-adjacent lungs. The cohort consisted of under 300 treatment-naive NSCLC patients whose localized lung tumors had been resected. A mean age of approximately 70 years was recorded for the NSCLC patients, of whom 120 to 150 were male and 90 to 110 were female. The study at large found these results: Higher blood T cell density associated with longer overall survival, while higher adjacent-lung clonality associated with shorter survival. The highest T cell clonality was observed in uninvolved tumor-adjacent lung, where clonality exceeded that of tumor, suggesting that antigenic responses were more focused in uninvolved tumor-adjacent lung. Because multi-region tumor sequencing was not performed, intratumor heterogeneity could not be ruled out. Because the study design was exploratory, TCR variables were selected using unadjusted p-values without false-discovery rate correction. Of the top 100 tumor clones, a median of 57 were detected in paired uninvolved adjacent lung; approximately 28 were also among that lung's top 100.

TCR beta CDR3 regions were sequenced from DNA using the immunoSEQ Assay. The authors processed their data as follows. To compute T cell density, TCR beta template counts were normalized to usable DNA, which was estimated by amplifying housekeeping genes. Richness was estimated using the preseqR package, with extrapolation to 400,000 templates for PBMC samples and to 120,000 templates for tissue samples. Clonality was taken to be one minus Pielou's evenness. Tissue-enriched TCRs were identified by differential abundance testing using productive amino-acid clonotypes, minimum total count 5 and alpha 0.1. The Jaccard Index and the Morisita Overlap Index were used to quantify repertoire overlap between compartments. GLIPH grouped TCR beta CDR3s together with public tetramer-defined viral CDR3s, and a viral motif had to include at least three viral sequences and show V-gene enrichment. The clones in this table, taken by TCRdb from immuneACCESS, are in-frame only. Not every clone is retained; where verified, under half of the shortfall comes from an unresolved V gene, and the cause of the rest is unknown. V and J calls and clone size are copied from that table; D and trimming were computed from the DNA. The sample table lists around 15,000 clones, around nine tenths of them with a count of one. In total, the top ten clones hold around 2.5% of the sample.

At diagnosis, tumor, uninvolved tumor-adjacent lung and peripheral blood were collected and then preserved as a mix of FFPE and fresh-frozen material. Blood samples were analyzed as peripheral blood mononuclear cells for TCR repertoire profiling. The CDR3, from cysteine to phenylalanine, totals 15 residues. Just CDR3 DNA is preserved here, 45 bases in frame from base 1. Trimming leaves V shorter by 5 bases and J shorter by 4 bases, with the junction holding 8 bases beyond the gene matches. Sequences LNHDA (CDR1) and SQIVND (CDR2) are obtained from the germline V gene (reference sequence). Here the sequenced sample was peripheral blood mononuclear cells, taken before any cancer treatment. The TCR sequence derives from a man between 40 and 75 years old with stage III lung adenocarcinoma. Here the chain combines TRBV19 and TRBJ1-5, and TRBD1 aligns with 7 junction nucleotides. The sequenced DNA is TGTGCCAGTAGTCTTCAAGGGACAGTGAATCAGCCCCAGCATTTT. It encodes CASSLQGTVNQPQHF.